Following are 32 T cell receptor beta chains from one sample sequenced in a study of shared clonotypes between healthy human individuals. The assay was immunoSEQ multiplex PCR, and TCRdb's table has in-frame clones only and misses some. The sample holds hundreds of thousands of clones, around 79% seen once. The sample taken for sequencing was PBMCs. All receptors come from a woman in her 40s in good health. Some clones in this sample may be carry-over from other donors' samples.

This chain connects TRBV9 to TRBJ2-7, with D perhaps TRBD1 or TRBD2 (6 bases each). This CDR3 is built from 17 residues. V was shortened by 0 bases and J by 0 bases, with 16 bases between the two germline ends. Germline V gene sequence: CDR1 SGDLS, CDR2 YYNGEE. CDR3 region: CASSVEGGPGTSYEQYF. The CDR3 nucleotides read TGTGCCAGCAGCGTAGAGGGGGGCCCCGGGACCTCCTACGAGCAGTACTTC.

The genes are TRBV2 and TRBJ2-1, with D possibly TRBD2 on 5 matching bases. V was trimmed by 2 bases and J by 3 bases, leaving 11 bases between them. Germline V gives CDR1 SNHLY, CDR2 FYNNEI. The CDR3 length is 15 residues. This CDR3 is CASSEQTRLYNEQFF. The CDR3 DNA follows: TGTGCCAGCAGTGAACAAACTAGACTCTACAATGAGCAGTTCTTC. The full variable domain, its missing parts supplied by reference TRBV2 and TRBJ2-1, is EPEVTQTPSHQVTQMGQEVILRCVPISNHLYFYWYRQILGQKVEFLVSFYNNEISEKSEIFDDQFSVERPDGSNFTLKIRSTKLEDSAMYFCASSEQTRLYNEQFFGPGTRLTVL.

The CDR3 coding sequence is TGTGCCACCAGCAGAGATCGGGCTAGCGCCATCTACGAGCAGTACTTC. Translated, it gives CATSRDRASAIYEQYF. The rearrangement links TRBV15 to TRBJ2-7; a weak D match, TRBD2 (6 bases). V lost 0 bases to trimming and J lost 3 bases, with 15 bases between them. The CDR3 length is 16 residues. Per germline, CDR1 LNHNV and CDR2 YYDKDF (reference sequence).

In this sample, this clone turned up once. The rearrangement joins TRBV2 to TRBJ1-2; tentatively, D is TRBD1 (5 bases). Germline V gene sequence: CDR1 SNHLY, CDR2 FYNNEI. Between the trimmed V and J ends, which lost 6 bases and 4 bases, there was a span of 15 bases. The CDR3 loop spans 14 amino acids. In nucleotides, the CDR3 is TGTGCCAGCAGGATAACCCAGGGAGTCTATGGCTACACCTTC. The encoded protein is CASRITQGVYGYTF.

V is TRBV19 and J is TRBJ2-2; TRBD2 might be the D (5 bases). This CDR3 comprises 14 residues. From germline, CDR1 is LNHDA and CDR2 SQIVND (reference sequence). V lost 4 bases and J 1 base, leaving 7 bases between the germline ends. The CDR3: CASSTDWNTGELFF. The DNA for the CDR3 is TGTGCCAGTAGTACGGACTGGAACACCGGGGAGCTGTTTTTT. Drawing the rest from reference TRBV19 and TRBJ2-2, the complete variable domain is DGGITQSPKYLFRKEGQNVTLSCEQNLNHDAMYWYRQDPGQGLRLIYYSQIVNDFQKGDIAEGYSVSREKKESFPLTVTSAQKNPTAFYLCASSTDWNTGELFFGEGSRLTVL.

This clone has just a few counts. The V call is TRBV5-5, the J call TRBJ2-3; TRBD2 might be the D (6 bases). The CDR3 is 16 residues long. CDR1 and CDR2 from the germline V gene are SGHKS and YYEKEE (reference sequence). Trimming left V 0 bases short and J 0 bases short, with 11 bases between. The CDR3 DNA is TGTGCCAGCAGCTTGGGGCTAGCGCTTAGCACAGATACGCAGTATTTT. This sequence encodes CASSLGLALSTDTQYF.

The chain is built from TRBV25-1 and TRBJ1-4, with 12 positions matching TRBD1. The CDR3 is made up of 18 amino acids. Germline CDR1 reads MGHDK; CDR2 reads SYGVNS. The V segment lost 6 bases and the J segment 8 bases; nucleotides outside the gene matches: 16. CDR3 residues: CASSPPSGTGGAGEKLFF. The CDR3, as DNA: TGTGCCAGCAGCCCCCCTAGCGGGACAGGGGGCGCGGGGGAAAAACTGTTTTTT.

This rearrangement joins TRBV5-5 to TRBJ2-5; possibly TRBD2 for D (5 bases). V dropped 4 bases and J dropped 0 bases, with 13 bases sitting between them. There are 15 residues in the CDR3. Germline CDR1 reads SGHKS; CDR2 reads YYEKEE (reference sequence). For the CDR3, the DNA is TGTGCCAGCAGCCGGATCGTAGCGAACCAAGAGACCCAGTACTTC. Its translation: CASSRIVANQETQYF.

Of note for this clone: Germline is not matched at one junction end, which may reflect a read error. This chain's CDR3 is CASSENPDRHRGAVF. The CDR3 region has the DNA TGTGCCAGCAGTGAAAATCCGGACAGACACCGGGGAGCTGTTTTT. This chain joins TRBV2 and TRBJ2-2, with TRBD1 as a possible D gene (6 bases). Germline lookup yields CDR1 SNHLY and CDR2 FYNNEI. The CDR3 sequence is 15 residues long.

This chain joins TRBV2 and TRBJ2-7, with a weak D call TRBD1 (5 bases). The CDR3 spans 14 residues. Germline CDR1 is SNHLY and CDR2 is FYNNEI. V gave up 9 bases and J gave up 3 bases, with 18 bases separating them. The CDR3 reads CASQLEQAIYEQYF. In nucleotides, the CDR3 is TGTGCCAGTCAATTAGAACAGGCTATCTACGAGCAGTACTTC.

The chain employs TRBV4-1 and TRBJ2-5; 10 nucleotides agree with TRBD2. CDR3 length: 14 amino acids. Trimming removed 4 bases from V and 5 bases from J; junction bases left unmatched: 4. Germline-derived CDR1 and CDR2 are MGHRA and YSYEKL. The CDR3: CASSLLAGVETQYF. The CDR3 region has the DNA TGCGCCAGCAGCCTTCTAGCGGGAGTGGAGACCCAGTACTTC.

The rearrangement joins TRBV27 to TRBJ2-2; 7 bases are a match to TRBD1. V was pared by 5 bases and J by 7 bases, with 4 bases of the junction left unmatched. From germline, CDR1 is MNHEY and CDR2 SMNVEV (reference sequence). This CDR3 comprises 13 residues. The CDR3 loop is CASSPRQGGELFF. The CDR3 region has the DNA TGTGCCAGCAGTCCCAGACAGGGCGGGGAGCTGTTTTTT.

The CDR3 DNA reads TGCGCCAGCAGCCCGGAGGGTGACCTGACGAGCGAGCAGTACTTC. As protein: CASSPEGDLTSEQYF. This chain uses TRBV5-1 with TRBJ2-7, with D possibly TRBD2 on 6 matching bases. Trimming removed 4 bases from V and 6 bases from J, with 20 bases in between. The germline V gene has CDR1 SGHRS and CDR2 YFSETQ. The CDR3 totals 15 residues.

This chain uses TRBV28 with TRBJ2-5; the match to TRBD2 covers 10 bases. Unmatched junction bases numbered 5, after V lost 6 bases and J lost 1 base. This CDR3 comprises 15 residues. Germline-derived CDR1 and CDR2 are MDHEN and SYDVKM. CDR3 protein: CASRGTSAGQETQYF. CDR3 DNA sequence: TGTGCCAGCAGGGGGACTAGCGCAGGCCAAGAGACCCAGTACTTC.

The chain couples TRBV18 to TRBJ2-5, with D possibly matching TRBD1 (6 bases). Looked up from germline, CDR1 is KGHSH and CDR2 is LQKENI. CDR3 length: 14 residues. Trimming pared 5 bases from V and 4 bases from J, leaving 14 bases between. CDR3: CASSKDRRGETQYF. CDR3 in DNA: TGTGCCAGCTCAAAGGACAGAAGGGGAGAGACCCAGTACTTC.

V usage is TRBV29-1 and J usage is TRBJ2-1; D is unclear. Germline V gives CDR1 SQVTM, CDR2 ANQGSEA. Trimming removed 3 bases at V and 4 bases at J, with 7 bases between. This CDR3 contains 12 residues. The CDR3 sequence: CSVEMGYNEQFF. The CDR3 region has the DNA TGCAGCGTTGAGATGGGGTACAATGAGCAGTTCTTC.

This rearrangement joins TRBV7-2 to TRBJ2-7, with 10 bases aligning to TRBD2. The J segment lost 6 bases and the V segment lost 5 bases, leaving 4 bases of the junction unmatched. Germline CDR1 is SGHTA and CDR2 is FQGNSA. The length of the CDR3 is 13 residues. The CDR3 coding sequence is TGTGCCAGCAGCCGGGGACTAGCGAGCGAGCAGTACTTC. Its translation: CASSRGLASEQYF.

J is TRBJ1-3 and V is TRBV4-1, with D tentatively TRBD1 (5 bases). CDR1 is MGHRA and CDR2 is YSYEKL in the germline V gene. The CDR3 covers 18 residues. Trimming left V 3 bases short and J 4 bases short, with 22 bases between. CDR3 DNA: TGCGCCAGCAGCCACGGTTCTCCGCGGGACCAAAGCGGAAACACCATATATTTT. It encodes CASSHGSPRDQSGNTIYF.

In this sample, this clone turned up a few times. The chain links TRBV7-2 to TRBJ2-7; the match to TRBD2 covers 10 bases. Germline loops: CDR1 SGHTA, CDR2 FQGNSA. Losses at the gene ends were 2 bases for V and 4 bases for J; bases not matched to a gene: 5. This CDR3 is built from 15 residues. The CDR3 spells CASSLFSSGSYEQYF. CDR3 coding DNA: TGTGCCAGCAGCTTATTCTCTAGCGGGAGTTACGAGCAGTACTTC.

This chain uses TRBV4-1 with TRBJ1-3; TRBD1 is a possible D gene (5 bases). The V and J ends lost 1 base and 0 bases respectively, with 13 bases between them. This CDR3 spans 17 amino acids. CDR1 is MGHRA and CDR2 is YSYEKL in the germline V gene. The DNA of the CDR3 is TGCGCCAGCAGCCAAGTTGGGGCAGGTGGCTCTGGAAACACCATATATTTT. It codes for CASSQVGAGGSGNTIYF.

This clone was found once. This sequence joins TRBV4-3 and TRBJ2-7; no firm D call. CDR3 length: 12 residues. Looked up from germline, CDR1 is LGHNA and CDR2 is YSLEER. Between the trimmed V and J ends, which lost 0 bases and 7 bases, there was a span of 7 bases. This CDR3 reads CASSQEYGEQYF. In nucleotides, the CDR3 is TGCGCCAGCAGCCAAGAATATGGGGAGCAGTACTTC.

The J gene is TRBJ2-4, the V gene TRBV4-2; weak D call: TRBD2 (6 bases). The V gene lost 1 base and the J gene lost 8 bases, with 21 bases spanning the gap. CDR1 is LGHNA, CDR2 YNFKEQ, per germline. The CDR3 covers 17 residues. The CDR3 DNA sequence: TGTGCCAGCAGCCAAGGAGGCTGGCGGGACCGCAAGGACATTCAGTACTTC. It is translated as CASSQGGWRDRKDIQYF.

The chain couples TRBV16 to TRBJ2-1; maybe TRBD2 (6 bases). Trimming took 3 bases from V and 8 from J, leaving 11 bases between them. CDR3 length: 13 amino acids. Germline lookup yields CDR1 KGHSY and CDR2 FQNENV. CDR3 coding DNA: TGTGCCAGCAGCCAGGGGACTCGGGATGAGCAGTTCTTC. It specifies CASSQGTRDEQFF.

The CDR3 bases are TGTGCCAGCAGTGAAGTCGGGCCCTACAATGAGCAGTTCTTC. It encodes CASSEVGPYNEQFF. This sequence joins TRBV2 and TRBJ2-1; D is unresolved. Germline V lookup: CDR1 SNHLY, CDR2 FYNNEI. The CDR3 loop spans 14 amino acids. V shed 1 base and J shed 2 bases, with 6 bases lying between them.

This rearrangement joins TRBV11-2 to TRBJ2-7; 13 nucleotides align to TRBD2. V shed 7 bases and J 2 bases; nucleotides not matched to a gene: 8. Per the germline V gene, CDR1 is SGHAT and CDR2 is FQNNGV. This CDR3 region has 16 residues. The CDR3 nucleotides read TGTGCCAGCACTTCACTAGCGGGAGGGGGGCCCTACGAGCAGTACTTC. Translated: CASTSLAGGGPYEQYF.

The chain has TRBV5-1 and TRBJ2-7; D is unresolved. Germline CDR1 is SGHRS and CDR2 is YFSETQ. The V gene lost 0 bases and the J gene lost 2 bases, with 15 bases spanning the gap. This CDR3 is 16 amino acids long. The chain's CDR3 is CASSLDGLVGTYEQYF. In DNA, the CDR3 is TGCGCCAGCAGCTTGGACGGCCTCGTCGGAACCTACGAGCAGTACTTC.

This chain links TRBV6-5 with TRBJ2-1; D is unclear. Germline lookup yields CDR1 MNHEY and CDR2 SVGAGI. This CDR3 region has 15 residues. Trimming cost V 7 bases and J 4 bases, with 17 bases left between them. Here the CDR3 DNA reads TGTGCCAGCACCCGGAGTAGCCTCGGGTACAATGAGCAGTTCTTC. Its protein is CASTRSSLGYNEQFF.

This chain uses TRBV19 with TRBJ2-7; D is undetermined. Per germline, CDR1 LNHDA and CDR2 SQIVND (reference sequence). V was trimmed by 3 bases and J by 2 bases, leaving 11 bases between them. There are 14 residues in the CDR3. DNA of the CDR3: TGTGCCAGTAGTATCGCTAGTCAGCCCTACGAGCAGTACTTC. This encodes CASSIASQPYEQYF.

This clone occurred a few times. In the same sample, other DNA sequences code for this CDR3. The chain is built from TRBV7-9 and TRBJ1-4; D is perhaps TRBD1 (6 bases). The CDR3 is 15 amino acids. The V gene's germline CDR1 is SEHNR and CDR2 FQNEAQ (reference sequence). Trimming removed 1 base at V and 5 bases at J, with 11 bases between. The CDR3 bases are TGTGCCAGCAGCTTAGTCGGGCAGGGGAATGAAAAACTGTTTTTT. It is translated as CASSLVGQGNEKLFF.

The genes are TRBV5-6 and TRBJ1-4, with 10 bases identical to TRBD1. J was trimmed by 6 bases and V by 4 bases; bases with no gene match: 3. CDR3 length: 14 amino acids. CDR1 is SGHDT and CDR2 is YYEEEE in the germline V gene. The CDR3 reads CASSVDRGYEKLFF. The CDR3 nucleotides read TGTGCCAGCAGCGTGGACAGGGGGTATGAAAAACTGTTTTTT.

The chain combines TRBV6-1 with TRBJ2-7; TRBD2 matches at 9 bases. The CDR3 extends over 12 amino acids. After removal of 6 bases from V and 7 bases from J, the junction contained 4 bases not matched to a gene. CDR1 is MNHNS, CDR2 SASEGT, per germline. The CDR3 here is CASRTSGREQYF. CDR3 DNA sequence: TGTGCCAGCAGGACTAGCGGCCGAGAGCAGTACTTC.

V is TRBV28 and J is TRBJ2-3, with D possibly matching TRBD2 (7 bases). Trimming stripped 5 bases from V and 4 bases from J, with 19 bases between. The CDR3 loop spans 16 amino acids. Germline V gene sequence: CDR1 MDHEN, CDR2 SYDVKM. The CDR3 is CASSPWGGARADTQYF. In DNA, the CDR3 is TGTGCCAGCAGTCCCTGGGGGGGGGCTCGAGCAGATACGCAGTATTTT. The whole variable domain, remainder taken from reference TRBV28 and TRBJ2-3, is DVKVTQSSRYLVKRTGEKVFLECVQDMDHENMFWYRQDPGLGLRLIYFSYDVKMKEKGDIPEGYSVSREKKERFSLILESASTNQTSMYLCASSPWGGARADTQYFGPGTRLTVL.